A selection of T cell receptor beta chains follows, all from one sample in a study of T-cell reconstitution after alpha-beta-depleted transplantation in children. TCRdb reprocessed the PCR reads with MiXCR, giving one entry per CDR3 protein. The table records about 270,000 distinct CDR3 sequences, 9.5% to 10% of them present only once. Material: PBMCs from the stem cell graft donor, obtained from the stem cell graft. The receptors originated from a human donor who donated a stem cell graft to a child with SCID. Both conserved end residues are part of each CDR3. The D gene is left open where the match is weak. For some rows the clone size is stated as once, few or many, or as a class when expanded; others skip it.

cdr3_nt cdr3_aa cdr3_length j_call v_call d_call clone_size
TGTGCCAGCAGCGCGACAGGGGATTTGGCCAAAAACATTCAGTACTTC CASSATGDLAKNIQYF 16 TRBJ2-4 TRBV7-2 TRBD1 many
TGTGCCAGCAGTTACTCGCCATACGAGCAGTACTTC CASSYSPYEQYF 12 TRBJ2-7 TRBV6-6 . many
TGTGCCAGCAGTTTGGGTCGGGACTCCTACAATGAGCAGTTCTTC CASSLGRDSYNEQFF 15 TRBJ2-1 TRBV12-3/TRBV12-4 . many
TGTGCCAGCAGCAACAAGACAGGGTTCACTGAAGCTTTCTTT CASSNKTGFTEAFF 14 TRBJ1-1 TRBV7-3 TRBD1 few
TGCGCCAGCAGCTACCATTGGGCAGAATCCTACGAGCAGTACTTC CASSYHWAESYEQYF 15 TRBJ2-7 TRBV5-1 . many
TGTGCCAGCAGCTTTAAAAGCAATCAGCCCCAGCATTTT CASSFKSNQPQHF 13 TRBJ1-5 TRBV7-2 . few
TGTGCCAGCAGTTTATTGGGGGGCTCACGGCACACTGAAGCTTTCTTT CASSLLGGSRHTEAFF 16 TRBJ1-1 TRBV12-3/TRBV12-4 . .
TGCGCCAGCAGCGGGGGGGCGCGAGAGACCCAGTACTTC CASSGGARETQYF 13 TRBJ2-5 TRBV10-2 TRBD2 .
TGTGCCAGCAGCCAAGCAACCTACGAGCAGTACTTC CASSQATYEQYF 12 TRBJ2-7 TRBV3-1 . many
TGCGCCAGCAGCCAAGAAGGGAAAGGGGCAATAGCCTGGAATACTGAAGCTTTCTTT CASSQEGKGAIAWNTEAFF 19 TRBJ1-1 TRBV4-1 . few
TGTGCCACCAGCAGAGGACTAGCGGGATATAACACCGGGGAGCTGTTTTTT CATSRGLAGYNTGELFF 17 TRBJ2-2 TRBV15 TRBD2 .
TGTGCCAGCAGCTTTCATTCTATGGGGTCCTACAATGAGCAGTTCTTC CASSFHSMGSYNEQFF 16 TRBJ2-1 TRBV7-9 . .
TGTGCCAGCAGCCTTGAATTATGGAACGAAGCTTTCTTT CASSLELWNEAFF 13 TRBJ1-1 TRBV4-2 . .
TGTGCCAGCAGCTTGTACAGATCCCCCTACGAGCAGTACTTC CASSLYRSPYEQYF 14 TRBJ2-7 TRBV5-6 . many
TGCGCCAGCAGCTCGTCCCCTCAGGGGCCGAATGAAAAACTGTTTTTT CASSSSPQGPNEKLFF 16 TRBJ1-4 TRBV5-1 . .
TGTGCCAGCAGCCAAGCAGGGCAGGGCAACGAGCAGTACTTC CASSQAGQGNEQYF 14 TRBJ2-7 TRBV3-1 . few
TGTGCCAGCAGCAGAAACACGGAATACGAGCAGTACTTC CASSRNTEYEQYF 13 TRBJ2-7 TRBV7-9 . few
TGTGCCGCCAAGAAATGGGGAACCCGGCAGGCCGCCTACGAGCAGTACTTC CAAKKWGTRQAAYEQYF 17 TRBJ2-7 TRBV21-1 . .
TGCGCCAGCAGGTGGGACACCGATCGGATTGCCTACGAGCAGTACTTC CASRWDTDRIAYEQYF 16 TRBJ2-7 TRBV5-1 . many
TGCAGCGCTGGACAGGGTACGGGAAACACCATATATTTT CSAGQGTGNTIYF 13 TRBJ1-3 TRBV20-1 TRBD1 .
TGTGCTAGTGGTTTGTTGGGGGCAGGTGAAAAACTGTTTTTT CASGLLGAGEKLFF 14 TRBJ1-4 TRBV12-5 . few
TGTGCCAGCAGCTTCTCCCGCCAGGGTGGCACCGGGGAGCTGTTTTTT CASSFSRQGGTGELFF 16 TRBJ2-2 TRBV7-6 . once
TGTGCCAGCAGCTCGACAGAGGGCGATCAGCCCCAGCATTTT CASSSTEGDQPQHF 14 TRBJ1-5 TRBV7-9 . few
TGTGCCAGCAGGAAAGAACCGGGTACCTGGGAGCTGTTTTTT CASRKEPGTWELFF 14 TRBJ2-2 TRBV2 . .
TGTGCCAGCAGTCCGGGGGCCGGGGGCACAGATACGCAGTATTTT CASSPGAGGTDTQYF 15 TRBJ2-3 TRBV2 . few
TGCAGTGCTAGGCCCAGGGGGGGCCGCTACGAGCAGTACTTC CSARPRGGRYEQYF 14 TRBJ2-7 TRBV20-1 . .
TGTGCCAGCAGTTTTGGGAACACTGAAGCTTTCTTT CASSFGNTEAFF 12 TRBJ1-1 TRBV12-3/TRBV12-4 . many
TGCAGCGTTGGGATGCGGGGGAGCGGCATTCAGTACTTC CSVGMRGSGIQYF 13 TRBJ2-4 TRBV29-1 TRBD2 few
TGTGCCAGCAGCGACAACAGGGCCAATGAGCAGTTCTTC CASSDNRANEQFF 13 TRBJ2-1 TRBV7-9 . .
TGCAGTGCCCACACGGGAGCCTATGGCTACACCTTC CSAHTGAYGYTF 12 TRBJ1-2 TRBV20-1 . few
TGTGCCAGCAGTGACAGGAGCTCCTACAATGAGCAGTTCTTC CASSDRSSYNEQFF 14 TRBJ2-1 TRBV2 . .
TGTGCCAGCAGCCGTACTAGCGTCCAAGAGACCCAGTACTTC CASSRTSVQETQYF 14 TRBJ2-5 TRBV13 TRBD2 .
TGCGCCAGCGGGACAGGGAGGCTCTACGAGCAGTACTTC CASGTGRLYEQYF 13 TRBJ2-7 TRBV5-1 TRBD1 few
TGTGCCAGCAGCATCACCTGGCAGGGGGCCTCCTACGAGCAGTACTTC CASSITWQGASYEQYF 16 TRBJ2-7 TRBV7-9 TRBD1 few
TGCAGTGCTAGAGATCCCCTGCGAGGGGGCCCTGAGCAGTTCTTC CSARDPLRGGPEQFF 15 TRBJ2-1 TRBV20-1 TRBD1 few
TGTGCCAGCAGCCCCGAACTAGCGGTCAAAAACATTCAGTACTTC CASSPELAVKNIQYF 15 TRBJ2-4 TRBV7-8 TRBD2 few
TGTGCCAGCAGTCCTAGCGGGGTGATCACAGATACGCAGTGTTTT CASSPSGVITDTQCF 15 TRBJ2-3 TRBV7-9 TRBD2 .
TGTGCCACCTCCAAACAGGGCCCATGGACAGATACGCAGTATTTT CATSKQGPWTDTQYF 15 TRBJ2-3 TRBV3-1 . .
TGTGCCAGGAGTTTAGGGGCAAACTATGGCTACACCTTC CARSLGANYGYTF 13 TRBJ1-2 TRBV12-3/TRBV12-4 . .
TGTGCCATCAGCCAGGTCCGGGGCACTAGCGGGGGGAGGGACGAGCAGTACTTC CAISQVRGTSGGRDEQYF 18 TRBJ2-7 TRBV10-3 TRBD2 few
TGTGCCAGCAGCGCCGACGGCGGGGCTGGAAACACCATATATTTT CASSADGGAGNTIYF 15 TRBJ1-3 TRBV9 . few
TGTGCCAGCAGTGGGAGGGTGATTAATGAAAAACTGTTTTTT CASSGRVINEKLFF 14 TRBJ1-4 TRBV12-3/TRBV12-4 . .